This T cell receptor beta chain stems from a study of CD8+ T cells in alopecia areata (dated by TCRdb to 2016 to 2019). Looking at the study overall: Skin from C3H/HeJ donors with spontaneous alopecia (about 6-13 months old) was grafted onto female C3H/HeJ recipients aged roughly 6-11 weeks. In both human patients and the C3H/HeJ mouse model, the study applied high-throughput TCRbeta sequencing to look at T cell clonal expansion in alopecia areata. Scalp tissue and sorted CD4+ and CD8+ peripheral blood T cells from patchy and totalis/universalis alopecia areata patients and from healthy controls were covered by human TCRbeta sequencing. Scalp clonality was compared across normal scalp (n=4), patchy alopecia areata scalp (n=8), and alopecia totalis/universalis scalp (n=8). The RNA source kit depended on sample type: the PAXgene miRNA kit for fixed scalp, the miRNeasy kit for PBMCs, and the RNeasy kit for mouse skin. Amplification of TCRbeta CDR3 regions was done by immunoSEQ multiplex PCR using 35 Vbeta forward primers and 13 Jbeta reverse primers.

General findings and caveats noted by the study authors: TCR sequences shared between patients were less clear than in mice, possibly partly because of HLA diversity in the patient population. Unlike mouse skin, which is dominated by gammadelta T cells, normal human skin has resident alphabeta T cells that are also sequenced, and this complicates analysis of the scalp TCR repertoire. Compared with normal scalp, lesional scalp had higher clonality and more expanded CD8+ clones, particularly in alopecia totalis/universalis, a pattern that suggests antigenic drive.

Libraries were prepared through the immunoSEQ multiplex PCR assay. RNA was extracted from all samples and reverse transcribed into cDNA, which served as template for TCR sequencing. First-strand cDNA was synthesized using SuperScript III with a 2:1 mix of oligo-dT and random hexamers. A synthetic immune receptor repertoire was used to measure amplification bias, and any remaining bias was corrected computationally. Libraries were sequenced on Illumina HiSeq with 60 bp reads covering the CDR3, read from J toward V. Regarding the original processing steps: After raw reads were preprocessed to remove errors, the CDR3 was defined following IMGT conventions as running from the conserved cysteine to phenylalanine. To get clonality, Shannon entropy was normalized by log2 of the number of productive unique TCRs and the result was subtracted from 1. CD4 or CD8 identity of scalp clones was inferred by cross-referencing scalp TCRbeta sequences with sorted blood CD4 and CD8 repertoires. As stored in TCRdb, this immuneACCESS dataset retains in-frame rearrangements with V and J assigned. A fraction of the clones does not appear; measured against another copy, unresolved V genes explain less than half of the discrepancy, and the remainder lacks a known reason. That table is the source of V, J and clone size, and D and trimming were worked out from the DNA. This sample has around 300,000 clones, none of them a singleton. The biggest ten clones account for 1.2% of the sample.

V is shortened by 2 bases, J by 0 bases, and the region joining them spans 6 bases. Its CDR3 holds 15 amino acids, cysteine through phenylalanine. The DNA covers only part of the CDR3, 36 bases in frame from base 1. The germline V gene (reference sequence) supplies CDR1 FNHDT and CDR2 SITEND. Pooled mouse cutaneous lymph node cells were stained for CD4, CD8alpha, NKG2D, NKG2ACE and other markers, then sorted on a BD Influx. This clone was found a few times. The antigen this receptor binds is unknown. The species here is mouse, which means the gene names and germline sequences are mouse ones. The read falls 3 residues short of the CDR3 end, and the missing part is taken from the germline J gene.

The rearrangement combines TRBV19 with TRBJ1-6; a confident D gene designation cannot be given. TRBJ1-6 is marked as an open reading frame, function uncertain. Sequences were obtained from CD4+ T cells sorted from a lymph node. This receptor was obtained from a C3H/HeJ mouse with alopecia areata. This line of mice carries MHC haplotype H2-k. The CDR3 protein is CASSIDTSYNSPLYF. The part of the CDR3 DNA that was read is TGTGCCAGCAGTATCGACACTTCCTATAATTCGCCC.